This T cell receptor beta chain was captured in a study of blood T cell repertoires in COVID-19. Sequenced by immunoSEQ multiplex PCR; TCRdb stores in-frame clones only, minus some. The sample carries about 170,000 clones, under 90% recorded once. CDR1 and CDR2 (germline): MRHNA, SNTAGT. This CDR3 has 15 amino acids. The V end lost 5 bases, the J end lost 0 bases, and 13 bases lay between the germline ends. This clonotype was sampled from an elderly woman with acute or convalescent COVID-19. The sample consisted of peripheral blood. The chain joins TRBV6-4 to TRBJ1-1, with D unclear. In DNA, the CDR3 is TGTGCCAGCAGTCAACTAGGACGGTTGAACACTGAAGCTTTCTTT. This translates into CASSQLGRLNTEAFF.